A selection of T cell receptor beta chains follows, all from one sample in a study of control samples from healthy donors and cancer patients. Method: immunoSEQ multiplex PCR; TCRdb's copy keeps in-frame clones and lacks some. The repertoire holds about 120,000 clones, with roughly 90% as singletons. What was sequenced was blood. These receptors originate from a man in his fifties or sixties in good health. Both conserved end residues are part of each CDR3. D genes are given only for firm matches. A row's size may be missing; if present it is once, few, many or a size class.

v_gene	d_gene	j_gene	abundance	CDR3nt	CDR3aa
TRBV7-9	-	TRBJ1-2	-	TGTGCCAGCAGCTTAGTGCAGTATGGCTACACCTTC	CASSLVQYGYTF
TRBV4-1	-	TRBJ1-1	-	TGCGCCAGCAGCCAAGTCATGGGGGGGCGAAAAAGTTCCACTGAAGCTTTCTTT	CASSQVMGGRKSSTEAFF
TRBV5-1	-	TRBJ2-3	-	TGCGCCAGCAGCTTGGGACAGTGGACAGATACGCAGTATTTT	CASSLGQWTDTQYF
TRBV3-1/TRBV3-2	TRBD1	TRBJ1-1	-	TGTGCCAGCAGCCACCAACAGGGGACTTCTGAAGCTTTCTTT	CASSHQQGTSEAFF
TRBV15	-	TRBJ1-2	-	TGTGCCACCAGCAGACCTTCCCGGGCTACCTATGGCTACACCTTC	CATSRPSRATYGYTF
TRBV6-2/TRBV6-3	-	TRBJ2-1	-	TGTGCCAGCAGTAACAGGGACAATGAGCAGTTCTTC	CASSNRDNEQFF
TRBV12-3/TRBV12-4	-	TRBJ2-4	once	TGTGCCAGCAGTTACCAAAACATTCAGTACTTC	CASSYQNIQYF
TRBV18	TRBD1	TRBJ2-5	-	TGTGCCAGCTCACCACGGACAGGGGGCGGGGTTCAAGAGACCCAGTACTTC	CASSPRTGGGVQETQYF
TRBV11-2	TRBD1	TRBJ1-4	-	TGTGCCAGCAGCGGGACAGGGGGAGGTGAAAAACTGTTTTTT	CASSGTGGGEKLFF
TRBV5-5	-	TRBJ2-4	-	TGTGCCAGCAGAATTGACGCCGCCAAAAACATTCAGTACTTC	CASRIDAAKNIQYF
TRBV5-6	-	TRBJ1-3	-	TGTGCCAGCAGCGGTGGGGTCTACAGGCAACGAGGAAACACCATATATTTT	CASSGGVYRQRGNTIYF
TRBV18	-	TRBJ1-6	-	TGTGCCAGCTCACCACTCAAAGCGGGGGAGTCACCCCTCCACTTT	CASSPLKAGESPLHF
TRBV5-1	TRBD2	TRBJ2-3	-	TGCGCCAGCAGCTTGCCAGGAGCGGGGAGCACAGATACGCAGTATTTT	CASSLPGAGSTDTQYF
TRBV29-1	TRBD1	TRBJ1-2	-	TGCAGCGTGACGAGACAGGGACATGGCTACACCTTC	CSVTRQGHGYTF
TRBV19	TRBD1	TRBJ1-1	-	TGTGCCAGTAGTAACCGGGACAGGGGGCGCGTGAACACTGAAGCTTTCTTT	CASSNRDRGRVNTEAFF
TRBV19	TRBD1	TRBJ1-4	-	TGTGCCAGTGGACAGGCGGTTGAAAAACTGTTTTTT	CASGQAVEKLFF
TRBV7-9	-	TRBJ2-1	few	TGTGCCAGCAGCTTATCGAGGGGGAAAGGGGGATACAATGAGCAGTTCTTC	CASSLSRGKGGYNEQFF
TRBV11-2	-	TRBJ1-1	-	TGTGCCAGCAGCTTAGAGTGGGCGGTGAACACTGAAGCTTTCTTT	CASSLEWAVNTEAFF
TRBV2	-	TRBJ1-2	-	TGTGCCAGCAGTGAATTCAGGGACCATGGCTACACCTTC	CASSEFRDHGYTF
TRBV18	TRBD1	TRBJ1-1	-	TGTGCCAGCTCACCACCCCTGAGGACAGGGATCATGAACACTGAAGCTTTCTTT	CASSPPLRTGIMNTEAFF
TRBV7-7	-	TRBJ2-5	-	TGTGCCAGCAGCCTGGGGGGCGGAGAGACCCAGTACTTC	CASSLGGGETQYF
TRBV11-2	-	TRBJ2-1	-	TGTGCCAGCAGCTTGGGCAGGGCCGGTGAGCAGTTCTTC	CASSLGRAGEQFF
TRBV7-2	-	TRBJ1-1	-	TGTGCCAGCAGCCCCGGGACCCTTGAAGCTTTCTTT	CASSPGTLEAFF
TRBV9	TRBD1	TRBJ2-6	-	TGTGCCAGCAGCGTCTCGCAGGGGGCTGTTTTTGGGGCCGGGGCCAACGTCCTGACTTTC	CASSVSQGAVFGAGANVLTF
TRBV9	TRBD1	TRBJ1-5	-	TGTGCCAGCAGCGGGGAGGGGGCGAGTCAGCCCCAGCATTTT	CASSGEGASQPQHF
TRBV3-1/TRBV3-2	-	TRBJ2-2	-	TGTGCCAGCAGCCCCCAATCGGGGCTGAACACCGGGGAGCTGTTTTTT	CASSPQSGLNTGELFF
TRBV24-1	-	TRBJ1-1	-	TGTGCCACCAGTTACGGGGCGAACACTGAAGCTTTCTTT	CATSYGANTEAFF
TRBV25-1	-	TRBJ1-3	-	TGTGCCAGCAGTGTTACAGGGACTGGAAACACCATATATTTT	CASSVTGTGNTIYF
TRBV4-2	-	TRBJ2-5	-	TGTGCCAGCAGCCAAGTCGTAGGGGGTGCAGTGGAGACCCAGTACTTC	CASSQVVGGAVETQYF
TRBV28	-	TRBJ2-7	once	TGTGCCAGCAGGGATGGGGGGAGGACCTACGAGCAGTACTTC	CASRDGGRTYEQYF
TRBV7-2	TRBD2	TRBJ2-3	many	TGTGCCAGCAGCTTAGCGGGTAGCGGGGGGCCTACAGATACGCAGTATTTT	CASSLAGSGGPTDTQYF
TRBV9	TRBD1	TRBJ1-5	-	TGTGCCAGCAGCGTAGAAGGACAGGGGGTTCAGCCCCAGCATTTT	CASSVEGQGVQPQHF